Listed below are T cell receptor beta chains from one sample, sequenced in a study of breast tumors, draining lymph nodes, adjacent tissues. TCRdb re-analysed the multiplex PCR reads in MiXCR, keeping a single row per CDR3 protein. The table has around 290,000 distinct CDR3 sequences, 30% seen once. Source material: axillary lymph node tissue. The origin of the receptors is a female donor with breast cancer. Some clones in this sample may be carry-over from other donors' samples. The CDR3 runs from the conserved cysteine through the conserved F or W. D genes are given only for firm matches. Not every row has a clone size; where given, it reads once, few, many or a size class.

V gene	D gene	clone size	J gene	CDR3 DNA	CDR3 protein
TRBV9	TRBD2	many	TRBJ2-1	TGTGCCAGCAGCAGCCTAGCGGGAGTGGGAAATGAGCAGTTCTTC	CASSSLAGVGNEQFF
TRBV27	-	-	TRBJ1-5	TGTGCCAGCAGTCTATTACCTTCGACAGATAGCAATCAGCCCCAGCATTTT	CASSLLPSTDSNQPQHF
TRBV20-1	TRBD1	many	TRBJ2-7	TGCAGTGCTAGAAGTCCACCGGGACAGGGAGCTTCATCGCAGTACTTC	CSARSPPGQGASSQYF
TRBV19	-	many	TRBJ2-1	TGTGCCAGTAGTGCCATGAATGAGCAGTTCTTC	CASSAMNEQFF
TRBV6-6	TRBD1	-	TRBJ1-1	TGTGCCAGCAACTTACAGGGGGACACTGAAGCTCTCTTT	CASNLQGDTEALF
TRBV4-2	TRBD1	many	TRBJ2-4	TGTGCCAGCAGCCCCCACCCACAGGGGGCCGGAAACATTCAGTACTTC	CASSPHPQGAGNIQYF
TRBV6-5	-	many	TRBJ2-1	TGTGCCAGCAGTTACACCTTTCCCCACGAGCAGTTCTTC	CASSYTFPHEQFF
TRBV7-2	-	-	TRBJ1-4	TGTGCCAGCAGCTTAGCTGGGACTAATGAAAAACTGTTTTTT	CASSLAGTNEKLFF
TRBV3-2	-	-	TRBJ2-2	TGTGCCAGCAGCCAAGATGGGGCAGGGTTGAACACCGGGGAGCTGTTTTTT	CASSQDGAGLNTGELFF
TRBV9	TRBD2	-	TRBJ2-3	TGTGCCAGCAGCACGGGACTAGCGGGAGTGTCAGATACGCAGTATTTT	CASSTGLAGVSDTQYF
TRBV4-2	TRBD2	many	TRBJ2-1	TGTGCCAGCAGCCAAGATCGGCTAGCGGGAAATGAGCAGTTCTTC	CASSQDRLAGNEQFF
TRBV11-3	-	many	TRBJ2-7	TGTGCCAGCAGCTTAGATAATAGGGGTAAGAGGGCCTACGAGCAGTACTTC	CASSLDNRGKRAYEQYF
TRBV20-1	-	-	TRBJ1-5	TGCAATGCTGAGCGGGAGGGTCTCCAAGAGACCCAGCATTTT	CNAEREGLQETQHF
TRBV19	-	many	TRBJ1-5	TGTGCCAGTACCACGGACAGTGGGATCAATCAGCCCCAGCATTTT	CASTTDSGINQPQHF
TRBV2	-	many	TRBJ2-7	TGTGCCAGCAGAGCCTCAGGGCCGGGATCCTACGAGCAGTACTTC	CASRASGPGSYEQYF
TRBV4-1	TRBD2	many	TRBJ2-3	TGCGCCAGCAGCCAGCCAACTAGCGGACGCACAGATACGCAGTATTTT	CASSQPTSGRTDTQYF
TRBV18	-	few	TRBJ2-7	TGTGCCAGCTCAACAGATACCTACGAGCAGTACTTC	CASSTDTYEQYF
TRBV12-3/TRBV12-4	TRBD2	few	TRBJ2-1	TGTGCCAGCAGTTTAGAAGTTAGCGGGAGGGACTCCTACAATGAGCAGTTCTTC	CASSLEVSGRDSYNEQFF
TRBV4-2	-	many	TRBJ2-7	TGTGCCAGCAGCCAAGGGGGCGGGGCTGTCTACGAGCAGTACTTC	CASSQGGGAVYEQYF
TRBV30	-	many	TRBJ2-5	TGTGCCTGGACGGCCCAGGAGACCCAGTACTTC	CAWTAQETQYF
TRBV24-1	TRBD1	many	TRBJ1-5	TGTGCCACCAGTGATGACAGGGGCCCCCAGCATTTT	CATSDDRGPQHF
TRBV29-1	-	many	TRBJ2-1	TGCAGCGTTGAAGGTCTAGCCAATGAGCAGTTCTTC	CSVEGLANEQFF
TRBV2	-	many	TRBJ2-2	TGTGCCAGCAGTGAATATGGGGGCGGCACCGGGGAGCTGTTTTTT	CASSEYGGGTGELFF
TRBV7-6	-	many	TRBJ2-5	TGTGCCAGCAGCGGGCGAGAGACCCAGTACTTC	CASSGRETQYF
TRBV7-2	-	many	TRBJ2-3	TGTGCCAGCAGCTTAGTGTCTAACACAGATACGCAGTATTTT	CASSLVSNTDTQYF
TRBV20-1	-	many	TRBJ2-7	TGCAGTGCTACTTCCGGGAACCCCTACGAGCAGTACTTC	CSATSGNPYEQYF
TRBV11-3	-	many	TRBJ2-5	TGTGCCAGCAGCTTAGATGGGGGCGGGGAAGAGACCCAGTACTTC	CASSLDGGGEETQYF
TRBV7-2	-	-	TRBJ1-1	TGTGCCAGCAGCTTACTCTTGGCGGCCACTGAAGCTTTCTTT	CASSLLLAATEAFF
TRBV30	-	many	TRBJ2-7	TGTGCCTGGGAGATCAGGACGATGGGTGAGCAGTACTTC	CAWEIRTMGEQYF
TRBV9	TRBD1	few	TRBJ2-4	TGTGCCAGCAGCGTAGGGACAGGTGCAATTCAGTACTTC	CASSVGTGAIQYF
TRBV10-3	-	many	TRBJ2-5	TGTGCCATCAGCTCGACCGCCGGAGAGACCCAGTACTTC	CAISSTAGETQYF
TRBV29-1	TRBD1	many	TRBJ2-3	TGCAGCGTCGCCCGACAGGGAAGCGCAGATACGCAGTATTTT	CSVARQGSADTQYF
TRBV15	-	many	TRBJ2-2	TGTGCCACCAGCCGGAGGGGATTGGGGGACGCGAACACCGGGGAGCTGTTTTTT	CATSRRGLGDANTGELFF
TRBV24-1	TRBD1	-	TRBJ2-3	TGTGCCACCAGTGACACTCGCCCAGGGGGCAGGGATACGCAGTATTTT	CATSDTRPGGRDTQYF
TRBV7-2	-	-	TRBJ2-6	TGTGCCAGCAGCTGGGACGGGACCAACGTCCTGACTTTC	CASSWDGTNVLTF
TRBV19	TRBD2	-	TRBJ2-3	TGTGCCAGCTCAAACCGACTAGCAGGAGGTTCAGATACGCAGTATTTT	CASSNRLAGGSDTQYF
TRBV6-1	-	many	TRBJ1-6	TGTGCCAGCAGTGTTGGGGACCCCGAACTACCCCTCCACTTT	CASSVGDPELPLHF
TRBV6-1	-	-	TRBJ1-5	TGTGCCAGCAGTTGCTCGACACAGAGCAATCGGCCCCAGCATTTT	CASSCSTQSNRPQHF
TRBV24-1	TRBD1	-	TRBJ2-2	TGTGCCACCAGTGATCTACCACAGGGGACCGGGGAGCTGTTTTTT	CATSDLPQGTGELFF